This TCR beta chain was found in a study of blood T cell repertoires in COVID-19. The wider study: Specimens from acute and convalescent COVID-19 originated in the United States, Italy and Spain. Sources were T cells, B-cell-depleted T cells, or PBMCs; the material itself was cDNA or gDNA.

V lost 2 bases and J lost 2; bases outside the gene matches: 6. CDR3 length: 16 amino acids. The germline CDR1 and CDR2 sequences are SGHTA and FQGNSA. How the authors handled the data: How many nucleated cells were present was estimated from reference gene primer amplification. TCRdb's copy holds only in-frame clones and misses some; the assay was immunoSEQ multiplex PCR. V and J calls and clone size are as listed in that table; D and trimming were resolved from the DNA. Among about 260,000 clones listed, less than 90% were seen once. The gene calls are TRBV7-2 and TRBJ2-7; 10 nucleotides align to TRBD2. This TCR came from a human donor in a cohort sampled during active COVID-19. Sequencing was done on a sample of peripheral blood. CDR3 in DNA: TGTGCCAGCAGCTTACGGACTAGCGGCCGTGCCTACGAGCAGTACTTC. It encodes CASSLRTSGRAYEQYF.